This T cell receptor beta chain originates from a study of T cells expressing NK-cell markers. Study-level background: In sorted CD3+CD56+NKG2C+, CD3+CD56+NKG2C- and CD3+CD56-NKG2C+ T cells, TCR beta repertoires were obtained.

The CDR3 loop spans 17 amino acids. Germline V gene sequence: CDR1 SGHRS, CDR2 YFSETQ. From the 5' RACE reads, TCRdb lists one entry per CDR3 protein and no DNA. Its table records some 600,000 distinct CDR3 sequences. The sequence came from a man aged 18 to 30 in good health. The sequenced sample was blood T cells: a sorted CD56 or NKG2C T cell subset, CD4+ or CD8+ T cells, or bulk PBMC T cells (not recorded which). The chain recombines TRBV5-1 with TRBJ2-2; the TCRdb call, TRBD1, lacks DNA for checking. CDR3: CASSLIRTGLNTGELFF.